This entry lists 8 T cell receptor beta chains sequenced from one sample in a study of pediatric ulcerative colitis. Data came from immunoSEQ multiplex PCR; TCRdb stores just in-frame clones and leaves some out. The data contain around 10,000 clones, 82% of them singletons. Rectal tissue came from one to two pinch biopsies taken at colonoscopy. Specimen: gut tissue. These receptors were taken from a girl between 5 and 17 years old who was a control in a study of pediatric ulcerative colitis.

The chain joins TRBV28 to TRBJ2-1, with 7 bases identical to TRBD2. Germline-derived CDR1 and CDR2 are MDHEN and SYDVKM. This CDR3 has 15 residues. V dropped 6 bases and J dropped 7; count of bases not matched to a gene: 12. CDR3 nucleotides: TGTGCCAGCAGGTTTAAGGTAGGGAGGGCAAATGAGCAGTTCTTC. This translates into CASRFKVGRANEQFF.

V is TRBV4-3 and J is TRBJ2-7; 7 bases line up with TRBD1. With 0 bases clipped from V and 3 bases from J, the junction kept 8 bases outside the gene matches. The CDR3 has 16 amino acids. Germline V CDR1 and CDR2: LGHNA, YSLEER. The CDR3 bases are TGCGCCAGCAGCCAAGACCGACAGGGTCCTTGCTACGAGCAGTACTTC. Translated: CASSQDRQGPCYEQYF.

The genes are TRBV10-3 and TRBJ2-2; 8 nucleotides agree with TRBD1. The CDR3 covers 16 residues. Unmatched junction bases numbered 6, after V lost 0 bases and J lost 6 bases. Germline CDR1 is ENHRY and CDR2 is SYGVKD. CDR3 sequence: CAISESSGGESGELFF. The CDR3 region has the DNA TGTGCCATCAGTGAGTCCTCAGGGGGCGAGTCCGGGGAGCTGTTTTTT.

The rearrangement links TRBV27 to TRBJ2-6; D possibly matches TRBD1 or TRBD2 (5 bases each). CDR3 length: 15 amino acids. Germline-derived CDR1 and CDR2 are MNHEY and SMNVEV (reference sequence). V lost 6 bases, J lost 2 bases, and 11 bases lay in between. CDR3 loop: CASSPGSAGANVLTF. The CDR3 DNA reads TGTGCCAGCAGCCCAGGGAGTGCTGGGGCCAACGTCCTGACTTTC.

The CDR3 DNA follows: TGTGCCAGCAGTTCTGCAAACCGGGGGGCCGTGGGAGAAAAACTGTTTTTT. This encodes CASSSANRGAVGEKLFF. This chain connects TRBV28 to TRBJ1-4, with TRBD1 as a possible D gene (6 bases). This CDR3 spans 17 amino acids. CDR1 MDHEN and CDR2 SYDVKM come from the germline V gene. Trimming shortened V by 4 bases and J by 8 bases, and 23 bases separated the two germline ends.

The chain uses TRBV5-6 and TRBJ1-1, with D perhaps TRBD1 (6 bases). V shed 7 bases and J shed 2 bases, with 15 bases lying between them. This CDR3 contains 14 residues. Germline assignment: CDR1 SGHDT and CDR2 YYEEEE. CDR3 residues: CASALGHRNTEAFF. The CDR3 DNA sequence: TGTGCCAGCGCTTTGGGACACCGAAACACTGAAGCTTTCTTT.

This clone has only a few counts. The V and J genes are TRBV6-1 and TRBJ1-2; the D is unclear. V was cut by 2 bases and J by 8 bases, with 12 bases left in between. This CDR3 spans 13 amino acids. Germline V gene sequence: CDR1 MNHNS, CDR2 SASEGT. CDR3 DNA sequence: TGTGCCAGCAGTGAACGAGGCGGATTGGGCTACACCTTC. This sequence encodes CASSERGGLGYTF.

This chain links TRBV7-9 with TRBJ2-3, with TRBD2 identical over 7 bases. The J segment lost 6 bases and the V segment lost 5 bases, leaving 11 bases of the junction unmatched. Germline V gene data show CDR1 as SEHNR and CDR2 as FQNEAQ (reference sequence). The CDR3 contains 15 residues. The CDR3 sequence is CASSHPAVGGDTQYF. As DNA, the CDR3 is TGTGCCAGCAGCCACCCAGCGGTCGGGGGGGATACGCAGTATTTT. Full variable domain (outside the CDR3, taken from reference TRBV7-9 and TRBJ2-3): DTGVSQNPRHKITKRGQNVTFRCDPISEHNRLYWYRQTLGQGPEFLTYFQNEAQLEKSRLLSDRFSAERPKGSFSTLEIQRTEQGDSAMYLCASSHPAVGGDTQYFGPGTRLTVL.